Listed here are 29 T cell receptor beta chains from one sample, sequenced in a study of radiation and T cells in renal cell carcinoma. The protocol was immunoSEQ multiplex PCR, while the TCRdb copy is restricted to in-frame clones and leaves out a portion. The sample has approximately 40,000 clones, roughly 82% seen once. As for time point: blood 4 weeks post-SBRT, at nephrectomy. Treatment in this sample: 15 Gy SBRT to primary tumor, nephrectomy 4 weeks later. The starting material was blood, obtained from a patient whose treatment included radiotherapy and nephrectomy. Every receptor here comes from a woman between 65 and 79 years old with renal cell carcinoma.

V and J are TRBV5-1 and TRBJ2-7; TRBD1 might be the D (8 bases). CDR1 is SGHRS and CDR2 is YFSETQ in the germline V gene. The CDR3 sequence is 14 residues long. V was clipped by 4 bases and J by 4 bases, with 15 bases between them. The CDR3 loop reads CASSPERDRYEQYF. DNA of the CDR3: TGCGCCAGCAGCCCGGAGCGGGACAGGTACGAGCAGTACTTC.

V is TRBV2 and J is TRBJ1-1; 9 bases map to TRBD1. J lost 6 bases, V lost 6 bases, and 17 bases had no gene match. CDR3 length: 17 amino acids. From germline, CDR1 is SNHLY and CDR2 FYNNEI. CDR3 nucleotide sequence: TGTGCCAGCAGCCACGGACAGGGGTACTTTTATTCTCCTGAAGCTTTCTTT. It yields the protein CASSHGQGYFYSPEAFF.

The chain has TRBV11-3 and TRBJ1-1, with a possible D match to TRBD1 (5 bases). The CDR3 extends over 13 amino acids. Germline CDR1 SGHNT, CDR2 YENEEA. Trimming pared 6 bases from V and 0 bases from J, leaving 8 bases between. CDR3 bases: TGTGCCAGCAGTCCAGGGATGAACACTGAAGCTTTCTTT. This sequence encodes CASSPGMNTEAFF. Using reference TRBV11-3 and TRBJ1-1 for the parts outside the CDR3, the full variable domain is EAGVVQSPRYKIIEKKQPVAFWCNPISGHNTLYWYLQNLGQGPELLIRYENEEAVDDSQLPKDRFSAERLKGVDSTLKIQPAELGDSAVYLCASSPGMNTEAFFGQGTRLTVV.

This chain joins TRBV4-1 and TRBJ2-5; 10 bases agree with TRBD2. The CDR3 contains 17 residues. Trimming removed 4 bases from V and 0 bases from J; junction bases left unmatched: 8. Germline CDR1 reads MGHRA; CDR2 reads YSYEKL. For the CDR3, the DNA is TGCGCCAGCAGCCCCCGGACTAGCGGAGTGTACCAAGAGACCCAGTACTTC. Protein sequence: CASSPRTSGVYQETQYF.

This clone has just one count. V and J are TRBV6-1 and TRBJ2-1; TRBD2 agrees at 7 bases. CDR1 is MNHNS, CDR2 SASEGT, per germline. The CDR3 has 15 residues. With 6 bases clipped from V and 4 bases from J, the junction kept 9 bases outside the gene matches. In DNA form, the CDR3 reads TGTGCCAGCAGCCCAATAGCGGGCCTTTACAATGAGCAGTTCTTC. It translates to CASSPIAGLYNEQFF.

The CDR3 nucleotides are TGTGCCAGCAGTAGGACAGCAGGGGCCCAGTACTTC. It is translated as CASSRTAGAQYF. The rearrangement links TRBV6-1 to TRBJ2-5, with a weak D call TRBD1 (6 bases). The CDR3 consists of 12 residues. From germline, CDR1 is MNHNS and CDR2 SASEGT. Deletions cut 5 bases from V and 9 bases from J, with 13 bases between.

The chain is built from TRBV19 and TRBJ1-5, with unresolved D. The CDR3 has 14 amino acids. CDR1 is LNHDA, CDR2 SQIVND, per germline (reference sequence). Between the trimmed V and J ends, which lost 5 bases and 0 bases, there was a span of 8 bases. The CDR3 DNA follows: TGTGCCAGTAGTTTGGGTTATAGCAATCAGCCCCAGCATTTT. This sequence encodes CASSLGYSNQPQHF.

This chain uses TRBV7-9 with TRBJ1-5; D ambiguous. Germline V gene data show CDR1 as SEHNR and CDR2 as FQNEAQ (reference sequence). The V gene lost 7 bases and the J gene lost 6 bases, with 13 bases spanning the gap. The CDR3 extends over 13 amino acids. CDR3 sequence: CASTQTVGQPQHF. CDR3 nucleotide sequence: TGTGCCAGCACCCAGACTGTGGGTCAGCCCCAGCATTTT.

The rearrangement links TRBV7-9 to TRBJ2-5; 8 bases line up with TRBD1. The CDR3 covers 13 residues. Trimming cost V 11 bases and J 1 base; bases outside gene matches: 6. Per the germline V gene, CDR1 is SEHNR and CDR2 is FQNEAQ (reference sequence). The CDR3 loop is CAYRQGSQETQYF. In DNA, the CDR3 is TGTGCCTACAGACAGGGGAGCCAAGAGACCCAGTACTTC.

This chain joins TRBV5-1 and TRBJ1-4, with 7 bases identical to TRBD1. The germline V gene encodes CDR1 SGHRS and CDR2 YFSETQ. J was trimmed by 2 bases and V by 4 bases; bases with no gene match: 5. The CDR3 covers 15 residues. CDR3 in amino acids: CASSDDRVTNEKLFF. Written as DNA, the CDR3 is TGCGCCAGCAGCGACGACAGGGTTACTAATGAAAAACTGTTTTTT.

The chain uses TRBV5-4 and TRBJ2-4; 9 bases match TRBD1. The CDR3 sequence is 15 residues long. V shed 0 bases and J 9 bases; nucleotides not matched to a gene: 7. Germline CDR1 reads SGHNT; CDR2 reads YYREEE (reference sequence). CDR3 region: CASSLAGTGRVIQYF. The CDR3 region has the DNA TGTGCCAGCAGCTTGGCCGGGACAGGGAGGGTCATTCAGTACTTC.

This clone has more than one count but fewer than ten. The J gene is TRBJ1-5, the V gene TRBV16, with D possibly TRBD1 on 5 matching bases. The CDR3 loop spans 15 amino acids. The germline V gene has CDR1 KGHSY and CDR2 FQNENV. V lost 0 bases, J lost 6 bases, and 12 bases lay in between. CDR3 coding DNA: TGTGCCAGCAGCCAATCCGACGGGGGGATTCAGCCCCAGCATTTT. Translated: CASSQSDGGIQPQHF.

The chain couples TRBV9 to TRBJ2-5; 10 bases agree with TRBD2. The CDR3 has 16 amino acids. The trim removed 0 bases at V and 5 bases at J, leaving 7 bases unmatched. Germline-derived CDR1 and CDR2 are SGDLS and YYNGEE. Written as DNA, the CDR3 is TGTGCCAGCAGCGTAGACAGCGGGGGGGCCTATGAGACCCAGTACTTC. Amino acids: CASSVDSGGAYETQYF.

V and J are TRBV6-6 and TRBJ2-5; TRBD2 might be the D (7 bases). CDR1 and CDR2 (germline): MNHNY, SVGAGI (reference sequence). The V and J ends lost 11 bases and 5 bases respectively, with 27 bases between them. This CDR3 region has 16 residues. The CDR3: CAVLPGRGPIGETQYF. The CDR3 DNA follows: TGTGCCGTTCTTCCAGGGCGGGGGCCGATAGGGGAGACCCAGTACTTC.

The chain is built from TRBV29-1 and TRBJ2-1; 9 nucleotides agree with TRBD2. Germline CDR1 is SQVTM and CDR2 is ANQGSEA. This CDR3 contains 14 residues. The V and J ends lost 0 bases and 9 bases, in that order; junction bases with no gene match: 6. The CDR3 DNA reads TGCAGCGTTGAAGATCGGGCGGGGGGGCCTGAGCAGTTCTTC. Its translation: CSVEDRAGGPEQFF.

The CDR3 is CASSPGSGSYNEQFF. CDR3 DNA: TGTGCCAGCTCCCCCGGTTCTGGGTCCTACAATGAGCAGTTCTTC. This chain connects TRBV18 to TRBJ2-1, with D unresolved. There are 15 residues in the CDR3. The V end was cut by 6 bases, the J end by 1 base, with 13 bases between. Germline V gene sequence: CDR1 KGHSH, CDR2 LQKENI.

The CDR3 reads CASSLWDRGKNEQFF. The CDR3 bases are TGTGCCAGCAGCTTGTGGGACAGGGGTAAGAATGAGCAGTTCTTC. The rearrangement joins TRBV7-2 to TRBJ2-1; TRBD1 aligns across 10 bases. Looked up from germline, CDR1 is SGHTA and CDR2 is FQGNSA. Trimming cost V 3 bases and J 7 bases; bases outside gene matches: 6. CDR3 length: 15 amino acids.

The chain has TRBV6-4 and TRBJ1-1; D is undetermined. Germline V lookup: CDR1 MRHNA, CDR2 SNTAGT. V shed 4 bases and J shed 1 base, with 7 bases lying between them. The CDR3 has 13 residues. The CDR3 loop reads CASSALENTEAFF. CDR3 in DNA: TGTGCCAGCAGTGCCCTGGAGAACACTGAAGCTTTCTTT.

This chain connects TRBV25-1 to TRBJ2-7, with D possibly matching TRBD1 (6 bases). CDR1 is MGHDK and CDR2 is SYGVNS in the germline V gene. With 6 bases removed from V and 3 bases from J, the gap between germline ends came to 21 bases. This CDR3 region has 16 residues. The CDR3 nucleotides read TGTGCCAGCAGCCCACGGACAGCGAGACTTTTCTACGAGCAGTACTTC. As protein: CASSPRTARLFYEQYF.

V and J are TRBV4-2 and TRBJ1-4; no firm D call. The germline gives CDR1 LGHNA, CDR2 YNFKEQ. This CDR3 is built from 16 residues. V dropped 4 bases and J dropped 1 base, with 13 bases sitting between them. The CDR3 reads CASSLGGVETNEKLFF. The CDR3 region has the DNA TGTGCCAGCAGCCTCGGAGGCGTGGAAACTAATGAAAAACTGTTTTTT.

This clone came up a few times. The chain uses TRBV5-1 and TRBJ1-2, with TRBD1 matching over 11 bases. The CDR3 extends over 15 amino acids. Germline loops: CDR1 SGHRS, CDR2 YFSETQ. Trimming at V came to 3 bases and at J to 7 bases, leaving 8 bases not matched to a gene. CDR3: CASSSDPGTGGGYTF. DNA of the CDR3: TGCGCCAGCAGCTCAGACCCCGGGACAGGGGGTGGCTACACCTTC.

The chain carries TRBV18 and TRBJ1-5; no definite D call. The length of the CDR3 is 13 residues. Deletions cut 0 bases from V and 2 bases from J, with 2 bases between. CDR1 is KGHSH and CDR2 is LQKENI in the germline V gene. This CDR3 reads CASSPPGNQPQHF. CDR3 DNA sequence: TGTGCCAGCTCACCACCGGGCAATCAGCCCCAGCATTTT. The whole variable domain, remainder taken from reference TRBV18 and TRBJ1-5, is NAGVMQNPRHLVRRRGQEARLRCSPMKGHSHVYWYRQLPEEGLKFMVYLQKENIIDESGMPKERFSAEFPKEGPSILRIQQVVRGDSAAYFCASSPPGNQPQHFGDGTRLSIL.

This clone was seen a few times. The rearrangement joins TRBV15 to TRBJ2-7, with TRBD2 as a possible D gene (6 bases). Per germline, CDR1 LNHNV and CDR2 YYDKDF (reference sequence). Trimming removed 0 bases from V and 4 bases from J, with 16 bases in between. CDR3 length: 16 residues. The DNA of the CDR3 is TGTGCCACCAGCAGAGATGGGATCGGGAGTGAGTACGAGCAGTACTTC. Its protein product is CATSRDGIGSEYEQYF.

This clone was seen just once. The rearrangement links TRBV19 to TRBJ1-1, with a weak D call TRBD1 (5 bases). Trimming pared 2 bases from V and 4 bases from J, leaving 11 bases between. Germline V lookup: CDR1 LNHDA, CDR2 SQIVND (reference sequence). CDR3 length: 14 residues. The CDR3 protein is CASSISRGSTEAFF. The CDR3 region has the DNA TGTGCCAGTAGTATAAGTAGGGGTAGCACTGAAGCTTTCTTT.

This clone was seen only once. The CDR3: CASSVPGQGPQETQYF. In nucleotides, the CDR3 is TGTGCCAGTAGTGTCCCGGGACAGGGGCCACAAGAGACCCAGTACTTC. The V and J genes are TRBV19 and TRBJ2-5, with 10 bases aligning to TRBD1. This CDR3 spans 16 amino acids. V lost 5 bases, J lost 2 bases, and 8 bases stayed unmatched. Germline V gene data show CDR1 as LNHDA and CDR2 as SQIVND (reference sequence).

V gene TRBV5-4 combines with J gene TRBJ1-5; D remains ambiguous. Trimming shortened V by 0 bases and J by 9 bases, and 10 bases separated the two germline ends. Germline V gene data show CDR1 as SGHNT and CDR2 as YYREEE (reference sequence). CDR3 length equals 13 residues. This chain's CDR3 is CASSLEGEVPQHF. The CDR3 nucleotides read TGTGCCAGCAGCTTGGAGGGAGAGGTGCCCCAGCATTTT.

The chain couples TRBV19 to TRBJ2-6; no clear D. The V end lost 5 bases, the J end lost 4 bases, and 15 bases lay between the germline ends. There are 16 residues in the CDR3. Looked up from germline, CDR1 is LNHDA and CDR2 is SQIVND (reference sequence). The CDR3, as DNA: TGTGCCAGTAGTGTAGGTGACCTCGCCGGGGCCAACGTCCTGACTTTC. The encoded protein is CASSVGDLAGANVLTF. Full variable domain (rest looked up from reference TRBV19 and TRBJ2-6): DGGITQSPKYLFRKEGQNVTLSCEQNLNHDAMYWYRQDPGQGLRLIYYSQIVNDFQKGDIAEGYSVSREKKESFPLTVTSAQKNPTAFYLCASSVGDLAGANVLTFGAGSRLTVL.

The chain has TRBV18 and TRBJ1-1; 9 bases are shared with TRBD1. Germline values: CDR1 KGHSH, CDR2 LQKENI. The V gene end was trimmed by 6 bases and the J gene end by 4 bases; junction bases not matched to a gene: 3. The CDR3 runs 13 residues. CDR3 nucleotide sequence: TGTGCCAGCTCTACGACAGGGGGCACTGAAGCTTTCTTT. Its protein is CASSTTGGTEAFF.

This clone occurred a few times. The chain is built from TRBV7-6 and TRBJ1-2; the D gene is possibly TRBD1 (5 bases). Trimming took off 8 bases at V and 2 bases at J, with 9 bases between the two ends. CDR3 length: 12 residues. Per the germline V gene, CDR1 is SGHVS and CDR2 is FNYEAQ. The CDR3 here is CASGGKNYGYTF. CDR3 sequence (DNA): TGTGCCAGCGGGGGAAAGAACTATGGCTACACCTTC.